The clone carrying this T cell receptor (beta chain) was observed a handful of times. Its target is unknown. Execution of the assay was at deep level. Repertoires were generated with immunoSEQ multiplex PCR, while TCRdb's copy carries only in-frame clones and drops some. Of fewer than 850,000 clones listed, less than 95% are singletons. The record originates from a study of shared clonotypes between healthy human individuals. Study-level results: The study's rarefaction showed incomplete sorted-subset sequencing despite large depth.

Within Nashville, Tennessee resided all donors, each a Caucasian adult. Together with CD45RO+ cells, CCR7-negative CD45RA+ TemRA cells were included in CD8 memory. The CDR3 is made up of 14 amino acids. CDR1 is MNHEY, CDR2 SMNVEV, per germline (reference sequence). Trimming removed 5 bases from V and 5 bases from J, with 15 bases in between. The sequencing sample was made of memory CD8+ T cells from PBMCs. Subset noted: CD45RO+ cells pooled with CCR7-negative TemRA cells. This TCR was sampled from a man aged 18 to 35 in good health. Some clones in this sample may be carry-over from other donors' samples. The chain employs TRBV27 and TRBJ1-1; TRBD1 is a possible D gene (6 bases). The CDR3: CASSIAGVWTEAFF. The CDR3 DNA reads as TGTGCCAGCAGTATCGCAGGGGTATGGACTGAAGCTTTCTTT.